The clone carrying this TCR beta chain was found a few times. Its antigen is unknown. TCR beta CDR3 region amplification was performed from RNA transcripts. The HTBI primer set drove a first-round RT-PCR of the TCR CDR3. TCRdb used MiXCR to reprocess the multiplex PCR reads, holding one entry per CDR3 protein. Among around 600,000 distinct CDR3 sequences listed, 13% to 15% were seen once. This record belongs to a study of T cells in Graves' hyperthyroidism and ophthalmopathy. Losses at the gene ends were 6 bases for V and 5 bases for J; bases not matched to a gene: 4. CDR1 KGHSH and CDR2 LQKENI come from the germline V gene. CDR3 length equals 13 residues. Study-level results: The model identified upcoming ophthalmopathy a median roughly 6 months ahead of onset.

The TCR sequence derives from a woman aged 18-29 years with Graves' ophthalmopathy. Sequencing input: blood. The rearrangement links TRBV18 to TRBJ2-7, with 10 positions matching TRBD2. The CDR3 loop reads CASSKREGNEQYF. The CDR3 DNA follows: TGTGCCAGCTCCAAGCGGGAGGGGAACGAGCAGTACTTC.